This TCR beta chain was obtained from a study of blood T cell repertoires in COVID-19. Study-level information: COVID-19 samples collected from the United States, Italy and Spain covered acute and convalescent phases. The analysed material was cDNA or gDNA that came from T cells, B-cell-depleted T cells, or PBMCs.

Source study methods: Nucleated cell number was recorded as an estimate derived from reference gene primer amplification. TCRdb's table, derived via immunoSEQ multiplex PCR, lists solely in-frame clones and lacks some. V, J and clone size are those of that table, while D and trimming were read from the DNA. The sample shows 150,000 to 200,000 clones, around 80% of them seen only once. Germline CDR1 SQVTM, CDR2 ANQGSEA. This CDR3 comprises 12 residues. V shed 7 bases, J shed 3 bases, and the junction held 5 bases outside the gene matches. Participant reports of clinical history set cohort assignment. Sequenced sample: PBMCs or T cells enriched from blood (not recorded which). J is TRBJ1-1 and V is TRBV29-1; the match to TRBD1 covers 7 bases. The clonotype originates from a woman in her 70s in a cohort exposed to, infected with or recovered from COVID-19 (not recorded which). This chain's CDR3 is CSADRRDTEAFF. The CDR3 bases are TGCAGCGCGGACAGGAGAGACACTGAAGCTTTCTTT.